The 18 T cell receptor beta chains given below trace back to one sample, sequenced in a study of T cell responses to AZD1222 COVID-19 vaccine. Using immunoSEQ multiplex PCR, the repertoire was profiled, and TCRdb retains in-frame clones only, with some absent. The sample has about 140,000 clones; around nine tenths are singletons. Sequencing used peripheral blood, obtained 28 days after the second AZD1222 dose. The receptors here all came from an adult who received the AZD1222 COVID-19 vaccine.

The gene calls are TRBV3-1 (or the pseudogene TRBV3-2) and TRBJ2-3; D is ambiguous. Germline loops: CDR1 LGHDT, CDR2 YNNKEL (reference sequence). Between the trimmed V and J ends, which lost 3 bases and 8 bases, there was a span of 9 bases. CDR3 size: 12 residues. The CDR3 bases are TGTGCCAGCAGCCAGGCTAGTGGTACGCAGTATTTT. It encodes CASSQASGTQYF.

The gene calls are TRBV19 and TRBJ2-7, with TRBD1 as a possible D gene (6 bases). Deletions cut 3 bases from V and 2 bases from J, with 17 bases between. CDR1 and CDR2 from the germline V gene are LNHDA and SQIVND (reference sequence). CDR3 length equals 16 residues. CDR3 DNA sequence: TGTGCCAGTAGTATTGGTGGTTCAGGGGCGACCTACGAGCAGTACTTC. This gives the protein CASSIGGSGATYEQYF.

The chain joins TRBV7-2 to TRBJ2-1; possibly TRBD2 for D (5 bases). V shed 3 bases and J shed 12 bases, with 15 bases lying between them. This CDR3 comprises 13 residues. The germline V gene encodes CDR1 SGHTA and CDR2 FQGNSA. For the CDR3, the DNA is TGTGCCAGCAGCTTGGGTCCTGGGAGTTTGCAGTTCTTC. This codes for CASSLGPGSLQFF.

The chain joins TRBV5-4 to TRBJ2-3, with TRBD2 as a possible D gene (6 bases). V was cut by 4 bases and J by 6 bases, with 15 bases left in between. The germline gives CDR1 SGHNT, CDR2 YYREEE (reference sequence). CDR3 length equals 14 residues. CDR3 region: CASSPPGLADTQYF. The CDR3 DNA reads TGTGCCAGCAGCCCCCCGGGACTTGCTGATACGCAGTATTTT.

The chain couples TRBV9 to TRBJ2-3, with D unclear. V was shortened by 1 base and J by 4 bases, with 16 bases between the two germline ends. Per germline, CDR1 SGDLS and CDR2 YYNGEE. The CDR3 length is 16 residues. The CDR3 DNA reads TGTGCCAGCAGCGTATCTGTCGTTTCTAACGCAGATACGCAGTATTTT. Amino acids: CASSVSVVSNADTQYF.

The chain is built from TRBV29-1 and TRBJ2-2, with unresolved D. Germline V gives CDR1 SQVTM, CDR2 ANQGSEA. The CDR3 sequence is 13 residues long. Trimming removed 4 bases from V and 2 bases from J, with 8 bases in between. The DNA of the CDR3 is TGCAGCGTTGCCGTTGGAAACACCGGGGAGCTGTTTTTT. Translating gives CSVAVGNTGELFF.

CDR3 DNA sequence: TGCAGCGTTGGACAGGGTACAGACGAGCAGTACTTC. Translating it yields CSVGQGTDEQYF. The chain recombines TRBV29-1 with TRBJ2-7; 7 nucleotides align to TRBD1. V was pared by 4 bases and J by 5 bases, with 5 bases of the junction left unmatched. This CDR3 comprises 12 residues. The germline V gene encodes CDR1 SQVTM and CDR2 ANQGSEA.

J is TRBJ1-1 and V is TRBV28; TRBD1 is a possible D gene (5 bases). CDR1 and CDR2 from the germline V gene are MDHEN and SYDVKM. The length of the CDR3 is 13 residues. Trimming removed 1 base from V and 8 bases from J, with 11 bases in between. CDR3 region: CASSLSYRTEAFF. The CDR3 DNA follows: TGTGCCAGCAGTTTATCGTATCGGACAGAAGCTTTCTTT.

This clone was detected only once. The V call is TRBV7-9, the J call TRBJ1-6; possible D gene TRBD1, 5 bases. V was cut by 1 base and J by 8 bases, with 12 bases left in between. This CDR3 is built from 15 residues. Looked up from germline, CDR1 is SEHNR and CDR2 is FQNEAQ (reference sequence). CDR3 sequence (DNA): TGTGCCAGCAGCTTAGTTATCCAGGGTGATTCACCCCTCCACTTT. It specifies CASSLVIQGDSPLHF.

The chain has TRBV28 and TRBJ2-1, with D uncertain. CDR1 is MDHEN, CDR2 SYDVKM, per germline. This CDR3 has 14 residues. V shed 4 bases and J shed 7 bases, with 14 bases lying between them. The CDR3 DNA sequence: TGTGCCAGCAGTTATCGGCTAGGCCCTAATGAGCAGTTCTTC. It is translated as CASSYRLGPNEQFF.

The chain recombines TRBV19 with TRBJ2-7; tentative D call: TRBD2 (5 bases). Deletions cut 3 bases from V and 2 bases from J, with 17 bases between. The V gene's germline CDR1 is LNHDA and CDR2 SQIVND (reference sequence). The CDR3 is 16 residues long. The CDR3 protein is CASSIVSGSYTYEQYF. As DNA, the CDR3 is TGTGCCAGTAGTATTGTGAGTGGGAGCTATACCTACGAGCAGTACTTC.

V usage is TRBV6-5 and J usage is TRBJ1-5, with 7 bases identical to TRBD1. Germline V gene data show CDR1 as MNHEY and CDR2 as SVGAGI. The CDR3 has 15 amino acids. Trimming removed 5 bases from V and 0 bases from J; junction bases left unmatched: 4. CDR3 DNA: TGTGCCAGCAGTCGGGACAGAAATAGCAATCAGCCCCAGCATTTT. Protein sequence: CASSRDRNSNQPQHF.

V and J are TRBV6-2 or TRBV6-3 and TRBJ1-1; unclear D gene. CDR1 is MNHEY, CDR2 SVGEGT, per germline. CDR3 length: 13 residues. The V gene lost 0 bases and the J gene lost 4 bases, with 6 bases spanning the gap. The CDR3 is CASSYSRATEAFF. For the CDR3, the DNA is TGTGCCAGCAGTTACTCGAGGGCCACTGAAGCTTTCTTT.

The V call is TRBV15, the J call TRBJ2-7, with a possible D match to TRBD1 (8 bases). Germline values: CDR1 LNHNV, CDR2 YYDKDF (reference sequence). The CDR3 totals 15 residues. The V end lost 1 base, the J end lost 4 bases, and 14 bases lay between the germline ends. CDR3 region: CATSRGAGQVYEQYF. In nucleotides, the CDR3 is TGTGCCACCAGCAGAGGAGCGGGACAGGTGTACGAGCAGTACTTC.

V is TRBV7-2 and J is TRBJ2-1, with D unresolved. Trimming removed 5 bases at V and 8 bases at J, with 13 bases between. CDR3 length: 13 amino acids. CDR1 and CDR2 (germline): SGHTA, FQGNSA. This chain's CDR3 is CASSPLFSDEQFF. DNA of the CDR3: TGTGCCAGCAGCCCCCTCTTTTCGGATGAGCAGTTCTTC.

The chain couples TRBV4-1 to TRBJ1-1; 7 bases are a match to TRBD1. Germline V gives CDR1 MGHRA, CDR2 YSYEKL. CDR3 length: 16 amino acids. The V gene end was trimmed by 0 bases and the J gene end by 0 bases; junction bases not matched to a gene: 4. CDR3 in amino acids: CASSQDLGGMNTEAFF. The CDR3 bases are TGCGCCAGCAGCCAAGATTTAGGGGGCATGAACACTGAAGCTTTCTTT.

This chain links TRBV29-1 with TRBJ2-2; maybe TRBD2 (5 bases). CDR1 is SQVTM, CDR2 ANQGSEA, per germline. The CDR3 length is 12 residues. V gave up 6 bases and J gave up 6 bases, with 11 bases separating them. This chain's CDR3 is CSVQRGAGELFF. The CDR3 nucleotides read TGCAGCGTCCAACGGGGAGCCGGGGAGCTGTTTTTT.

V gene TRBV9 combines with J gene TRBJ1-2; TRBD1 aligns across 8 bases. The junction had 13 bases not matched to a gene; V was cut back by 0 bases and J by 6 bases. CDR3 size: 17 residues. The germline gives CDR1 SGDLS, CDR2 YYNGEE. CDR3 residues: CASSVEGQAHLDNGYTF. CDR3 DNA: TGTGCCAGCAGCGTAGAGGGACAGGCCCATTTAGACAATGGCTACACCTTC.